The subject of this entry is one TCR beta chain. Its antigen is unidentified. PCR employed 60 Vbeta and 13 Jbeta primers. Measured with immunoSEQ multiplex PCR; TCRdb has only the in-frame clones, and not every one. The sample includes approximately 150,000 clones, more than 60% seen only once; the top ten take about 1.8%. The source of the sample is a study of cytomegalovirus exposure and HLA in healthy donors. Study-level information: An analysis done earlier identified 117 million unique TCR beta sequences from around 180 million T cells. The study's findings and limits: In a later analysis, an Asian-associated ancestry cluster reportedly showed fewer N-insertions than the approximately 670-donor mean. Previously analyzed data showed that most TCR beta V segments were productive at a frequency of about 90% or about 30%.

Losses at the gene ends were 8 bases for V and 7 bases for J; bases not matched to a gene: 11. The CDR3 is 15 amino acids. CDR1 is SEHNR and CDR2 is FQNEAQ in the germline V gene (reference sequence). The sequencing input was PBMCs. The genes are TRBV7-9 and TRBJ2-7; 13 bases agree with TRBD2. The TCR was taken from a male donor in good health and CMV-seronegative. The CDR3 here is CASGTTSGGSGEQYF. The DNA of the CDR3 is TGTGCCAGCGGAACGACTAGCGGGGGGTCGGGGGAGCAGTACTTC.